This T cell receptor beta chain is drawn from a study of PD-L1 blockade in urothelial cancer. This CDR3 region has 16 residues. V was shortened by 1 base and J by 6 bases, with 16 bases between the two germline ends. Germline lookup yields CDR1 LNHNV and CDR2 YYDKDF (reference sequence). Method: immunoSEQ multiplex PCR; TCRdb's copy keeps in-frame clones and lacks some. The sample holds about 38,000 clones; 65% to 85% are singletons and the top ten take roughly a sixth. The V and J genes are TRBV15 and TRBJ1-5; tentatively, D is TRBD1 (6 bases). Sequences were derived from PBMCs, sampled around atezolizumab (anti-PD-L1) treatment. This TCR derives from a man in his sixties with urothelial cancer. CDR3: CATSRAVGRGSQPQHF. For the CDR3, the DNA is TGTGCCACCAGCAGAGCGGTAGGCAGGGGAAGTCAGCCCCAGCATTTT.